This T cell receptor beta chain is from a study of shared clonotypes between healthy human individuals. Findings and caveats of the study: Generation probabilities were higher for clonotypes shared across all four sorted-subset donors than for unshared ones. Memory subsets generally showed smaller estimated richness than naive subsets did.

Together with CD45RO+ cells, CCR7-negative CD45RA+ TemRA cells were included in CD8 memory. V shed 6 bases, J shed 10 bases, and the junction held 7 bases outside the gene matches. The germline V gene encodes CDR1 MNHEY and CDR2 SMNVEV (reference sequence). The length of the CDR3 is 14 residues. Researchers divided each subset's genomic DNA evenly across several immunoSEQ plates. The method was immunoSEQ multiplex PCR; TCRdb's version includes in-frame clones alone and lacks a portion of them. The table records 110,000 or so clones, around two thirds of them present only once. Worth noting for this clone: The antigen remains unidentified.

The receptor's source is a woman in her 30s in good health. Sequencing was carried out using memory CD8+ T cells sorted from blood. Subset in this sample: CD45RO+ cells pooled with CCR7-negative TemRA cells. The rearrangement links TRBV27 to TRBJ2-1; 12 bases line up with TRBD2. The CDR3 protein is CASRLAGGTREQFF. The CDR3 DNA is TGTGCCAGCAGACTAGCGGGAGGCACCCGGGAGCAGTTCTTC.